Presented here are 2 T cell receptor beta chains from one specimen sequenced in a study of T cells in Graves' hyperthyroidism and ophthalmopathy. The TCR beta CDR3 regions underwent amplification using RNA transcripts as the source. TCR CDR3 underwent first-round RT-PCR with the HTBI primer set. TCRdb redid the calling of the multiplex PCR reads with MiXCR, one entry per CDR3 protein. The sample consists of 200,000 or so distinct CDR3 sequences, about a sixth of them appearing once. The sample consisted of blood. Receptor source: a woman aged 45-59 years with Graves' hyperthyroidism.

This clonotype has a handful of counts. This sequence joins TRBV7-9 and TRBJ1-2; 8 bases agree with TRBD1. Germline CDR1 SEHNR, CDR2 FQNEAQ (reference sequence). The CDR3 covers 15 residues. Unmatched junction bases numbered 6, after V lost 5 bases and J lost 1 base. The CDR3 spells CASSRDRPHNYGYTF. The CDR3 DNA sequence: TGTGCCAGCAGCCGGGACAGGCCGCATAACTATGGCTACACCTTC.

This clonotype was seen at least ten times. V usage is TRBV11-2 and J usage is TRBJ2-1; D tentatively fits TRBD1 or TRBD2 (5 bases each). Trimming left V 6 bases short and J 5 bases short, with 20 bases between. The CDR3 totals 16 residues. Germline loops: CDR1 SGHAT, CDR2 FQNNGV. The CDR3 sequence is CASRSKLGDLHNEQFF. The CDR3 DNA sequence: TGTGCCAGCAGGTCTAAACTAGGGGATTTACACAATGAGCAGTTCTTC.